The 23 T cell receptor beta chains listed next were all sequenced from one sample in a study of cytomegalovirus exposure and HLA in healthy donors. PCR was performed using 60 Vbeta and 13 Jbeta primers. Sequencing was performed with immunoSEQ multiplex PCR; in TCRdb, only in-frame clones are kept and a portion is missing. Here the sample spans some 170,000 clones, over 60% being singletons. The sequenced sample consisted of PBMCs. The receptor source for this set is a woman aged 25 to 39 in good health and CMV-seronegative.

The rearrangement links TRBV2 to TRBJ1-4, with TRBD1 as a possible D gene (5 bases). Germline V gene data show CDR1 as SNHLY and CDR2 as FYNNEI. V lost 5 bases to trimming and J lost 0 bases, with 16 bases between them. This CDR3 is 17 amino acids long. The CDR3 sequence: CASSPSIVGATNEKLFF. Here the CDR3 DNA reads TGTGCCAGCAGTCCTTCTATAGTAGGGGCAACTAATGAAAAACTGTTTTTT.

The chain links TRBV4-2 to TRBJ1-1; 7 nucleotides align to TRBD1. V was clipped by 1 base and J by 0 bases; unmatched bases: 5. The germline CDR1 and CDR2 sequences are LGHNA and YNFKEQ. CDR3 length equals 16 residues. CDR3 sequence reads: CASSQVGQPVNTEAFF. The CDR3 DNA reads TGTGCCAGCAGCCAAGTGGGACAGCCAGTGAACACTGAAGCTTTCTTT.

CDR3: CASSVDSRNTEAFF. The CDR3 nucleotides read TGTGCCAGCAGCGTAGACAGCCGGAACACTGAAGCTTTCTTT. The chain combines TRBV5-4 with TRBJ1-1; possible D gene TRBD1, 5 bases. V shed 4 bases and J shed 1 base, with 11 bases lying between them. Germline assignment: CDR1 SGHNT and CDR2 YYREEE (reference sequence). The CDR3 spans 14 residues.

This clone has a handful of counts. This chain links TRBV5-1 with TRBJ1-5, with 7 bases matching TRBD1. Germline trimming cut 4 bases from V and 3 bases from J; bases unmatched to any gene: 4. Germline V gives CDR1 SGHRS, CDR2 YFSETQ. The CDR3 contains 14 residues. DNA of the CDR3: TGCGCCAGCAGCCCGACAGGGAACAATCAGCCCCAGCATTTT. Translating gives CASSPTGNNQPQHF.

In DNA form, the CDR3 reads TGTGCCAGCAGGCTGACAGGAACTGGAAACACCATATATTTT. This gives the protein CASRLTGTGNTIYF. The V and J genes are TRBV2 and TRBJ1-3; maybe TRBD1 (6 bases). Trimming pared 6 bases from V and 2 bases from J, leaving 11 bases between. Germline CDR1 is SNHLY and CDR2 is FYNNEI. CDR3 length equals 14 residues.

J is TRBJ1-3 and V is TRBV18; perhaps TRBD1 as D (6 bases). CDR1 and CDR2 (germline): KGHSH, LQKENI. The V and J ends lost 5 bases and 2 bases respectively, with 7 bases between them. The CDR3 is made up of 13 amino acids. CDR3 nucleotides: TGTGCCAGCTCAACAGGGACTGGAAACACCATATATTTT. Translated: CASSTGTGNTIYF.

The chain uses TRBV7-2 and TRBJ2-3; 8 bases agree with TRBD2. The V segment lost 3 bases and the J segment 2 bases; nucleotides outside the gene matches: 7. Germline V lookup: CDR1 SGHTA, CDR2 FQGNSA. This CDR3 is 16 amino acids long. The chain's CDR3 is CASSFSGGGNTDTQYF. The DNA of the CDR3 is TGTGCCAGCAGCTTTAGTGGCGGGGGGAACACAGATACGCAGTATTTT.

The V call is TRBV19, the J call TRBJ1-1; D is unresolved. CDR3 length: 14 amino acids. V lost 5 bases and J 11 bases, leaving 21 bases between the germline ends. The germline V gene encodes CDR1 LNHDA and CDR2 SQIVND (reference sequence). CDR3 amino acids: CASSSLRTGSEAFF. The CDR3 bases are TGTGCCAGTAGTTCCCTACGAACCGGGAGCGAGGCTTTCTTT.

This rearrangement joins TRBV6-6 to TRBJ2-1; tentative D call: TRBD2 (6 bases). Between the trimmed V and J ends, which lost 0 bases and 8 bases, there was a span of 11 bases. CDR3 size: 14 residues. Per the germline V gene, CDR1 is MNHNY and CDR2 is SVGAGI (reference sequence). In DNA, the CDR3 is TGTGCCAGCAGTTACTCGGGAGGCGGAGATGAGCAGTTCTTC. It codes for CASSYSGGGDEQFF.

The V and J genes are TRBV13 and TRBJ2-5, with a weak D call TRBD2 (5 bases). The germline V gene encodes CDR1 PRHDT and CDR2 FYEKMQ (reference sequence). The CDR3 runs 14 residues. The germline V and J ends were trimmed by 3 bases and 1 base, with 9 bases remaining between them. DNA for the CDR3: TGTGCCAGCAGCTTTTACACTAGCCAAGAGACCCAGTACTTC. Protein: CASSFYTSQETQYF.

The V gene is TRBV28, the J gene TRBJ1-2; 8 bases map to TRBD1. In germline, CDR1 is MDHEN, CDR2 SYDVKM. Trimming removed 5 bases from V and 3 bases from J; junction bases left unmatched: 5. The CDR3 is 14 residues long. CDR3 protein: CASSGAGGDYGYTF. As DNA, the CDR3 is TGTGCCAGCAGTGGGGCAGGGGGCGACTATGGCTACACCTTC.

This chain connects TRBV5-4 to TRBJ1-1; 8 nucleotides align to TRBD1. V shed 0 bases and J 4 bases; nucleotides not matched to a gene: 5. Germline V lookup: CDR1 SGHNT, CDR2 YYREEE (reference sequence). The CDR3 has 15 residues. The CDR3, as DNA: TGTGCCAGCAGCTTGGCACAGGGGGGGGGCACTGAAGCTTTCTTT. It codes for CASSLAQGGGTEAFF.

The chain is built from TRBV2 and TRBJ2-1; 9 bases align to TRBD2. CDR1 and CDR2 (germline): SNHLY, FYNNEI. This CDR3 is built from 14 residues. With 3 bases clipped from V and 8 bases from J, the junction kept 5 bases outside the gene matches. The CDR3 protein is CASSDGRGGDEQFF. The CDR3 nucleotides read TGTGCCAGCAGTGACGGGCGGGGGGGGGATGAGCAGTTCTTC.

The chain is built from TRBV6-6 and TRBJ2-7, with no clear D. Per the germline V gene, CDR1 is MNHNY and CDR2 is SVGAGI (reference sequence). The V end was cut by 7 bases, the J end by 1 base, with 8 bases between. The CDR3 loop spans 12 amino acids. CDR3 sequence reads: CASTGESYEQYF. The DNA of the CDR3 is TGTGCCAGCACTGGTGAGTCCTACGAGCAGTACTTC.

The rearrangement joins TRBV21-1 to TRBJ2-7; TRBD2 is taken as the D call from the table, unchecked against the DNA. TRBV21-1 is described as a pseudogene. The CDR3 has 12 amino acids. CDR3 protein: CASRPSGTSVWF. The CDR3 DNA follows: TGTGCCAGCAGACCCTCCGGGACTAGCGTATGGTTC.

V and J are TRBV7-9 and TRBJ2-2; the D gene is possibly TRBD1 (6 bases). V gave up 3 bases and J gave up 2 bases, with 16 bases separating them. There are 17 residues in the CDR3. From germline, CDR1 is SEHNR and CDR2 FQNEAQ (reference sequence). The CDR3 DNA reads as TGTGCCAGCAGCTTCCTCTCCGACAGGTTTAACACCGGGGAGCTGTTTTTT. It encodes CASSFLSDRFNTGELFF.

With regard to this clone: Other DNA variants within this sample encode the same CDR3. This chain uses TRBV10-2 with TRBJ2-5; D gene unclear. CDR1 is WSHSY and CDR2 is SAAADI in the germline V gene. V was cut by 0 bases and J by 4 bases, with 3 bases left in between. This CDR3 has 12 amino acids. The CDR3 sequence is CASSESRETQYF. The CDR3 coding sequence is TGCGCCAGCAGTGAGTCGCGAGAGACCCAGTACTTC.

The chain combines TRBV19 with TRBJ2-7; 8 nucleotides line up with TRBD2. The V gene end was trimmed by 2 bases and the J gene end by 3 bases; junction bases not matched to a gene: 3. Germline V gene data show CDR1 as LNHDA and CDR2 as SQIVND (reference sequence). This CDR3 region has 14 residues. CDR3 DNA: TGTGCCAGTAGTATACTAGCGGGTGACTACGAGCAGTACTTC. It encodes CASSILAGDYEQYF.

V gene TRBV7-6 combines with J gene TRBJ1-3; maybe TRBD1 (5 bases). This CDR3 region has 17 residues. Germline-derived CDR1 and CDR2 are SGHVS and FNYEAQ. Trimming pared 5 bases from V and 2 bases from J, leaving 19 bases between. The CDR3 DNA reads as TGTGCCAGCAGCCCAACCCCCCCCGCGGGGCCTGGAAACACCATATATTTT. Residues: CASSPTPPAGPGNTIYF.

The V and J genes are TRBV2 and TRBJ1-5; D not certain. CDR1 and CDR2 (germline): SNHLY, FYNNEI. This CDR3 is 13 amino acids long. V was shortened by 6 bases and J by 0 bases, with 6 bases between the two germline ends. The CDR3 bases are TGTGCCAGCAGATTCCGTAGCAATCAGCCCCAGCATTTT. It is translated as CASRFRSNQPQHF. Filled out from reference TRBV2 and TRBJ1-5, the complete variable domain reads EPEVTQTPSHQVTQMGQEVILRCVPISNHLYFYWYRQILGQKVEFLVSFYNNEISEKSEIFDDQFSVERPDGSNFTLKIRSTKLEDSAMYFCASRFRSNQPQHFGDGTRLSIL.

V usage is TRBV18 and J usage is TRBJ1-1, with D hard to call. Trimming took off 6 bases at V and 3 bases at J, with 14 bases between the two ends. CDR1 and CDR2 from the germline V gene are KGHSH and LQKENI. CDR3 length: 14 residues. CDR3 in DNA: TGTGCCAGCTCCCCGGCGGCCTGGGACACTGAAGCTTTCTTT. Encoded protein: CASSPAAWDTEAFF. The variable domain in full, with the rest retrieved from reference TRBV18 and TRBJ1-1, is NAGVMQNPRHLVRRRGQEARLRCSPMKGHSHVYWYRQLPEEGLKFMVYLQKENIIDESGMPKERFSAEFPKEGPSILRIQQVVRGDSAAYFCASSPAAWDTEAFFGQGTRLTVV.

The CDR3 sequence: CASSSRSYGYTF. The CDR3, as DNA: TGTGCCAGCAGCTCTCGGTCCTATGGCTACACCTTC. The chain couples TRBV11-2 to TRBJ1-2; D gene unclear. Trimming removed 4 bases at V and 4 bases at J, with 7 bases between. There are 12 residues in the CDR3. In germline, CDR1 is SGHAT, CDR2 FQNNGV. The whole variable domain, remainder taken from reference TRBV11-2 and TRBJ1-2, is EAGVAQSPRYKIIEKRQSVAFWCNPISGHATLYWYQQILGQGPKLLIQFQNNGVVDDSQLPKDRFSAERLKGVDSTLKIQPAKLEDSAVYLCASSSRSYGYTFGSGTRLTVV.

This clone appeared a few times. The chain carries TRBV5-1 and TRBJ2-2; no clear D gene. V lost 1 base and J 4 bases, leaving 11 bases between the germline ends. Germline V lookup: CDR1 SGHRS, CDR2 YFSETQ. There are 15 residues in the CDR3. This CDR3 is CASSLFTPSTGELFF. The DNA of the CDR3 is TGCGCCAGCAGCTTGTTCACACCATCCACCGGGGAGCTGTTTTTT.